The next 30 T cell receptor beta chains were all read from a single sample in a study of blood T cell repertoires in COVID-19. This table comes from immunoSEQ multiplex PCR, and its TCRdb copy is limited to in-frame clones, with some not included. Counted here are 310,000 or so clones, around 90% occurring once; the ten biggest clones make up roughly 6.7%. The sample taken for sequencing was peripheral blood. Receptor source: a man aged 18 to 30 who had recovered from COVID-19.

This clone was picked up one time. The chain carries TRBV7-8 and TRBJ2-5; D may be TRBD2 (7 bases). There are 15 residues in the CDR3. With 5 bases removed from V and 1 base from J, the gap between germline ends came to 14 bases. Germline V gene data show CDR1 as SGHVS and CDR2 as FQNEAQ. In DNA form, the CDR3 reads TGTGCCAGCAGCCCGGAGGGGGGGTCCCAAGAGACCCAGTACTTC. Translated, it gives CASSPEGGSQETQYF.

The sample holds one count of this clone. This rearrangement joins TRBV10-2 to TRBJ2-3; possible D gene TRBD2, 6 bases. Deletions cut 6 bases from V and 0 bases from J, with 13 bases between. CDR3 size: 15 residues. Germline V lookup: CDR1 WSHSY, CDR2 SAAADI. The CDR3 here is CASRSRGASTDTQYF. The CDR3 coding sequence is TGCGCCAGCAGATCCCGCGGGGCTAGCACAGATACGCAGTATTTT.

CDR3 coding DNA: TGTGCCAGCAGCTTGGCCCGGGAGACCCAGGAAGAGACCCAGTACTTC. It codes for CASSLARETQEETQYF. The rearrangement links TRBV5-6 to TRBJ2-5; weak D call: TRBD2 (6 bases). Germline CDR1 SGHDT, CDR2 YYEEEE. This CDR3 has 16 amino acids. V was trimmed by 0 bases and J by 3 bases, leaving 15 bases between them.

Only one count was recorded for this clone. The chain has TRBV5-1 and TRBJ1-1; no clear D gene. Germline V gene sequence: CDR1 SGHRS, CDR2 YFSETQ. The germline V and J ends were trimmed by 1 base and 2 bases, with 6 bases remaining between them. The CDR3 loop spans 13 amino acids. The DNA for the CDR3 is TGCGCCAGCAGCTTGTGGCTTAACACTGAAGCTTTCTTT. Protein sequence: CASSLWLNTEAFF. The whole variable domain, filled in from reference TRBV5-1 and TRBJ1-1, reads KAGVTQTPRYLIKTRGQQVTLSCSPISGHRSVSWYQQTPGQGLQFLFEYFSETQRNKGNFPGRFSGRQFSNSRSEMNVSTLELGDSALYLCASSLWLNTEAFFGQGTRLTVV.

This chain joins TRBV11-2 and TRBJ2-4; possibly TRBD2 for D (6 bases). V lost 1 base to trimming and J lost 1 base, with 8 bases between them. This CDR3 contains 15 residues. CDR1 is SGHAT and CDR2 is FQNNGV in the germline V gene. The CDR3 protein is CASSLGSGAKNIQYF. The CDR3, as DNA: TGTGCCAGCAGCTTAGGGAGCGGGGCCAAAAACATTCAGTACTTC. Supplemented by reference TRBV11-2 and TRBJ2-4, the full variable domain reads EAGVAQSPRYKIIEKRQSVAFWCNPISGHATLYWYQQILGQGPKLLIQFQNNGVVDDSQLPKDRFSAERLKGVDSTLKIQPAKLEDSAVYLCASSLGSGAKNIQYFGAGTRLSVL.

The chain combines TRBV7-8 with TRBJ2-1, with a weak D call TRBD2 (5 bases). The CDR3 runs to 16 residues. V was shortened by 4 bases and J by 0 bases, with 13 bases between the two germline ends. CDR1 and CDR2 (germline): SGHVS, FQNEAQ. This CDR3 reads CASSSPGISSYNEQFF. The CDR3 bases are TGTGCCAGCAGCTCCCCCGGGATTAGCTCCTACAATGAGCAGTTCTTC.

A note on this clone: Additional DNA sequences in this sample encode the identical CDR3. The J gene is TRBJ1-1, the V gene TRBV6-5; 8 nucleotides line up with TRBD1. The CDR3 has 16 amino acids. Germline V gene data show CDR1 as MNHEY and CDR2 as SVGAGI. J lost 3 bases, V lost 0 bases, and 6 bases had no gene match. CDR3 sequence (DNA): TGTGCCAGCAGTTACTCCCGGACAGGGAAGGACACTGAAGCTTTCTTT. This encodes CASSYSRTGKDTEAFF.

This chain uses TRBV15 with TRBJ2-7; 7 bases are a match to TRBD2. V lost 4 bases to trimming and J lost 3 bases; unmatched junction nucleotides: 6. The CDR3 covers 14 residues. The germline gives CDR1 LNHNV, CDR2 YYDKDF (reference sequence). The CDR3 nucleotides read TGTGCCACCAGCAAAGAGCGGGGACTCTACGAGCAGTACTTC. This gives the protein CATSKERGLYEQYF.

This CDR3 is CASSPSVAASTDTQYF. CDR3 DNA sequence: TGTGCCAGTAGTCCATCCGTAGCGGCTAGCACAGATACGCAGTATTTT. V gene TRBV19 combines with J gene TRBJ2-3; the D gene is possibly TRBD2 (6 bases). The CDR3 has 16 residues. Trimming took 5 bases from V and 0 from J, leaving 15 bases between them. In germline, CDR1 is LNHDA, CDR2 SQIVND (reference sequence).

The V and J genes are TRBV7-9 and TRBJ1-5; D unresolved. Germline lookup yields CDR1 SEHNR and CDR2 FQNEAQ (reference sequence). The CDR3 totals 13 residues. Trimming removed 4 bases from V and 3 bases from J, with 7 bases in between. In DNA form, the CDR3 reads TGTGCCAGCAGCTCCTCTTCCAATCAGCCCCAGCATTTT. This encodes CASSSSSNQPQHF.

This clone was detected only a few times. The rearrangement uses TRBV18 and TRBJ1-1; D perhaps matches TRBD1 (5 bases). Trimming pared 6 bases from V and 4 bases from J, leaving 9 bases between. Germline V lookup: CDR1 KGHSH, CDR2 LQKENI. The CDR3 loop spans 12 amino acids. In DNA form, the CDR3 reads TGTGCCAGCTCGGGGGGTAGCACTGAAGCTTTCTTT. This encodes CASSGGSTEAFF.

The chain joins TRBV5-1 to TRBJ2-1; 7 bases agree with TRBD2. There are 18 residues in the CDR3. From germline, CDR1 is SGHRS and CDR2 YFSETQ. Trimming at V came to 0 bases and at J to 4 bases, leaving 13 bases not matched to a gene. The CDR3 DNA follows: TGCGCCAGCAGCTTGGCCTTCGCCGTGGGAGGGTCGTACAATGAGCAGTTCTTC. Translating it yields CASSLAFAVGGSYNEQFF.

The chain employs TRBV6-1 and TRBJ1-3; 7 positions match TRBD1. Losses at the gene ends were 2 bases for V and 2 bases for J; bases not matched to a gene: 3. CDR3 length equals 15 residues. Germline V gives CDR1 MNHNS, CDR2 SASEGT. Here the CDR3 reads CASSEQTGPGNTIYF. CDR3 in DNA: TGTGCCAGCAGTGAACAGACAGGGCCTGGAAACACCATATATTTT.

This clone has a count of ten or more. The chain employs TRBV5-4 and TRBJ2-2; tentative D call: TRBD2 (5 bases). This CDR3 is 15 amino acids long. Germline CDR1 reads SGHNT; CDR2 reads YYREEE (reference sequence). Trimming removed 0 bases at V and 3 bases at J, with 9 bases between. The CDR3 nucleotides are TGTGCCAGCAGCTTGGGAGGGCCCCACACCGGGGAGCTGTTTTTT. It translates to CASSLGGPHTGELFF.

This clone turned up a few times. CDR3 sequence: CASSEWTTYF. In DNA, the CDR3 is TGTGCCAGCAGTGAATGGACAACGTACTTC. V and J are TRBV6-1 and TRBJ2-7; TRBD1 is a possible D gene (5 bases). From germline, CDR1 is MNHNS and CDR2 SASEGT. CDR3 length: 10 amino acids. V was cut by 2 bases and J by 12 bases, with 8 bases left in between.

J is TRBJ2-7 and V is TRBV7-3; TRBD1 might be the D (5 bases). This CDR3 has 18 amino acids. CDR1 is SGHTA, CDR2 FQGTGA, per germline. The V gene lost 0 bases and the J gene lost 6 bases, with 24 bases spanning the gap. CDR3 sequence (DNA): TGTGCCAGCAGCTTAACCAGGGCCCAACCGGTAACGAAGGGCGAGCAGTACTTC. Translating it yields CASSLTRAQPVTKGEQYF.

The chain uses TRBV9 and TRBJ1-2, with D possibly matching TRBD1 (5 bases). Deletions cut 2 bases from V and 4 bases from J, with 15 bases between. CDR1 SGDLS and CDR2 YYNGEE come from the germline V gene. CDR3 size: 15 residues. CDR3 loop: CASSVGQGYGYGYTF. The CDR3 coding sequence is TGTGCCAGCAGCGTGGGGCAGGGCTATGGCTATGGCTACACCTTC.

The V and J genes are TRBV7-8 and TRBJ2-3; 9 bases fit TRBD1. The CDR3 contains 16 residues. V lost 2 bases to trimming and J lost 1 base; unmatched junction nucleotides: 4. CDR1 and CDR2 (germline): SGHVS, FQNEAQ. The CDR3 coding sequence is TGTGCCAGCAGCTTAACCCGGGACAGGGGCACAGATACGCAGTATTTT. Residues: CASSLTRDRGTDTQYF.

In the case of this clone: Other DNA sequences of this sample code for an identical CDR3. The chain carries TRBV5-1 and TRBJ2-3, with D possibly matching TRBD1 (5 bases). The CDR3 is 14 amino acids. Germline V gene lookup returns CDR1 SGHRS and CDR2 YFSETQ. The V and J ends lost 0 bases and 1 base respectively, with 6 bases between them. The DNA for the CDR3 is TGCGCCAGCAGCTTGGGGGGCCGCACAGATACGCAGTATTTT. Translated: CASSLGGRTDTQYF. Looking up the rest from reference TRBV5-1 and TRBJ2-3 gives the full variable domain: KAGVTQTPRYLIKTRGQQVTLSCSPISGHRSVSWYQQTPGQGLQFLFEYFSETQRNKGNFPGRFSGRQFSNSRSEMNVSTLELGDSALYLCASSLGGRTDTQYFGPGTRLTVL.

CDR3 in amino acids: CASSLPTSGTETQYF. In DNA form, the CDR3 reads TGTGCCAGCAGCTTACCGACTAGCGGGACAGAGACCCAGTACTTC. The rearrangement links TRBV7-9 to TRBJ2-5; TRBD2 agrees at 11 bases. Looked up from germline, CDR1 is SEHNR and CDR2 is FQNEAQ (reference sequence). The CDR3 covers 15 residues. V lost 2 bases to trimming and J lost 4 bases; unmatched junction nucleotides: 3. The full variable domain, its missing parts supplied by reference TRBV7-9 and TRBJ2-5, is DTGVSQNPRHKITKRGQNVTFRCDPISEHNRLYWYRQTLGQGPEFLTYFQNEAQLEKSRLLSDRFSAERPKGSFSTLEIQRTEQGDSAMYLCASSLPTSGTETQYFGPGTRLLVL.

CDR3 loop: CASSSQYNEQFF. In DNA form, the CDR3 reads TGTGCCAGCAGCTCCCAATACAATGAGCAGTTCTTC. The chain has TRBV11-3 and TRBJ2-1; D is uncertain. V was cut by 4 bases and J by 4 bases, with 5 bases left in between. The germline V gene encodes CDR1 SGHNT and CDR2 YENEEA. This CDR3 is built from 12 residues.

The chain carries TRBV27 and TRBJ2-3, with TRBD2 matching over 11 bases. V lost 5 bases, J lost 1 base, and 8 bases stayed unmatched. The CDR3 is 17 residues long. The germline V gene has CDR1 MNHEY and CDR2 SMNVEV (reference sequence). Here the CDR3 DNA reads TGTGCCAGCAGTCGACTAGCGGGATTGTTCGGCACAGATACGCAGTATTTT. It translates to CASSRLAGLFGTDTQYF.

This rearrangement joins TRBV5-4 to TRBJ2-2, with 10 nucleotides matching TRBD1. From germline, CDR1 is SGHNT and CDR2 YYREEE (reference sequence). Germline trimming cut 0 bases from V and 6 bases from J; bases unmatched to any gene: 5. This CDR3 has 16 residues. CDR3 nucleotide sequence: TGTGCCAGCAGCTTGGACCCGGGACAGGGGCCCGGGGAGCTGTTTTTT. Its protein is CASSLDPGQGPGELFF.

This chain links TRBV3-1 (or the pseudogene TRBV3-2) with TRBJ1-4; tentatively, D is TRBD1 (6 bases). Germline-derived CDR1 and CDR2 are LGHDT and YNNKEL (reference sequence). This CDR3 region has 15 residues. Trimming removed 2 bases at V and 0 bases at J, with 7 bases between. The CDR3 loop reads CASSQYRATNEKLFF. The DNA of the CDR3 is TGTGCCAGCAGCCAATACAGGGCAACTAATGAAAAACTGTTTTTT.

The J gene is TRBJ2-2, the V gene TRBV7-9; 8 nucleotides align to TRBD2. This CDR3 has 15 amino acids. CDR1 and CDR2 from the germline V gene are SEHNR and FQNEAQ (reference sequence). Losses at the gene ends were 3 bases for V and 4 bases for J; bases not matched to a gene: 4. In nucleotides, the CDR3 is TGTGCCAGCAGCTTGCTCCTAGCGGGCACCGGGGAGCTGTTTTTT. Protein sequence: CASSLLLAGTGELFF.

A note on this clone: The same CDR3 is also encoded by other DNA sequences in this sample. The chain joins TRBV15 to TRBJ1-6; D may be TRBD1 (6 bases). V lost 0 bases, J lost 10 bases, and 10 bases lay in between. This CDR3 has 14 residues. The germline CDR1 and CDR2 sequences are LNHNV and YYDKDF (reference sequence). This CDR3 is CATSRDRGGSPLHF. For the CDR3, the DNA is TGTGCCACCAGCAGAGACAGGGGCGGCTCACCCCTCCACTTT.

V and J are TRBV29-1 and TRBJ2-7, with a possible D match to TRBD1 (5 bases). The V end was cut by 0 bases, the J end by 0 bases, with 15 bases between. The CDR3 length is 16 residues. The germline V gene has CDR1 SQVTM and CDR2 ANQGSEA. DNA of the CDR3: TGCAGCGTTGAAGATGGGGCAGGGTTAAGCTCCTACGAGCAGTACTTC. It is translated as CSVEDGAGLSSYEQYF.

The V call is TRBV7-2, the J call TRBJ2-6, with 11 bases aligning to TRBD1. Germline V CDR1 and CDR2: SGHTA, FQGNSA. CDR3 length equals 19 residues. The ends lost 1 base at V and 3 bases at J; junction bases unmatched: 8. The CDR3 protein is CASSLVGDRGFFGANVLTF. In DNA, the CDR3 is TGTGCCAGCAGCTTAGTCGGGGACAGGGGGTTTTTTGGGGCCAACGTCCTGACTTTC.

CDR3 amino acids: CASSLDRLETQYF. CDR3 bases: TGCGCCAGCAGCTTGGATAGATTGGAGACCCAGTACTTC. The chain carries TRBV5-1 and TRBJ2-5; D call uncertain. V was trimmed by 0 bases and J by 5 bases, leaving 8 bases between them. This CDR3 has 13 residues. Germline values: CDR1 SGHRS, CDR2 YFSETQ.

A few counts support this clone. This chain uses TRBV25-1 with TRBJ2-1, with D maybe TRBD1 (6 bases). The V gene lost 4 bases and the J gene lost 2 bases, with 12 bases spanning the gap. This CDR3 spans 15 amino acids. In germline, CDR1 is MGHDK, CDR2 SYGVNS. In DNA, the CDR3 is TGTGCCAGCAGTGGCTTACAGGGTCCCTACAATGAGCAGTTCTTC. Amino acids: CASSGLQGPYNEQFF.